This T cell receptor (beta chain) came from a study of cytomegalovirus exposure and HLA in healthy donors. About the research overall: An earlier analysis found fewer than 140 million unique TCR beta sequences from about 190 million T cells.

This clone was seen more than once but under ten times. It was with 60 Vbeta and 13 Jbeta primers that the PCR ran. Profiled with immunoSEQ multiplex PCR; TCRdb holds only in-frame clones, not every one. The sample shows around 110,000 clones, less than 80% of them seen only once. Every donor was a healthy person donating bone marrow. Germline V gives CDR1 SEHNR, CDR2 FQNEAQ (reference sequence). The CDR3 runs 12 residues. Trimming left V 5 bases short and J 3 bases short, with 8 bases between. The receptor comes from a woman aged 35 to 49 in good health and CMV-seropositive. The specimen sequenced was PBMCs. V gene TRBV7-9 combines with J gene TRBJ2-7; D is uncertain. CDR3 loop: CASSPRVYEQYF. DNA of the CDR3: TGTGCCAGCAGCCCCCGGGTCTACGAGCAGTACTTC.